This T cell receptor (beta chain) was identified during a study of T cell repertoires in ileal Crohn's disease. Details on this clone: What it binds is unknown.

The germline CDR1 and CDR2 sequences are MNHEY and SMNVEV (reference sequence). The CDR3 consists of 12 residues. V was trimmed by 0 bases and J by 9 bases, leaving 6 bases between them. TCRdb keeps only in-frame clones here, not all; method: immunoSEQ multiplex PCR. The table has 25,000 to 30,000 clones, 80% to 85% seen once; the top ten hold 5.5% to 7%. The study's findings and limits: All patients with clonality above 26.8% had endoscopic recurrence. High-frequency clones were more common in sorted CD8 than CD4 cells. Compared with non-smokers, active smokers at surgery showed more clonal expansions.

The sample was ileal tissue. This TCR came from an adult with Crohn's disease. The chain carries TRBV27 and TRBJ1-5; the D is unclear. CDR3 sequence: CASSLSEGPQHF. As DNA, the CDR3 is TGTGCCAGCAGTTTATCCGAGGGGCCCCAGCATTTT.